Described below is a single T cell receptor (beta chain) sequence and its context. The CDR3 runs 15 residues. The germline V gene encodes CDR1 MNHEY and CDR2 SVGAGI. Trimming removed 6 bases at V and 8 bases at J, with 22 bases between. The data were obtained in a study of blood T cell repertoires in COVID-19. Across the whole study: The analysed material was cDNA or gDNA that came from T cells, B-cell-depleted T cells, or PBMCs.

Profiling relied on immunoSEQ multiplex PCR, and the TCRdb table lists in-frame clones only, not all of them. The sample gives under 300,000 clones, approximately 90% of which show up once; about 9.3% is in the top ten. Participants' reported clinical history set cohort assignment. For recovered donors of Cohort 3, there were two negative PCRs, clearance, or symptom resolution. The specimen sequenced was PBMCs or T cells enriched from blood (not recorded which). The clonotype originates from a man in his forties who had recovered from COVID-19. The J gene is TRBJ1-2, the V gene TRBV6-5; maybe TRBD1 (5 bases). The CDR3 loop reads CASRDDVGRASGYTF. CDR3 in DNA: TGTGCCAGCAGGGATGACGTGGGCAGGGCGTCCGGCTACACCTTC.